These T cell receptor beta chains were read from a single sample in a study of shared clonotypes between healthy human individuals. Profiled with immunoSEQ multiplex PCR; TCRdb holds only in-frame clones, not every one. The sample consists of approximately 1.4 million clones, 95% to 99% of them appearing once. The sequenced material came from naive CD4+ T cells sorted from blood. All receptors derive from a man between 25 and 39 years old in good health. Each CDR3 is given with its conserved first and last residue. The D gene is left open where the match is weak. The size entry is marked missing in some rows and otherwise reads once, few, many or a size class.

CDR3 length: 13; clone size: NA; J gene: TRBJ2-1; V gene: TRBV7-2; D gene: NA; CDR3 protein: CASSELQGLEQFF; CDR3 DNA: TGTGCCAGCAGCGAACTTCAGGGCCTTGAGCAGTTCTTC
CDR3 length: 16; clone size: NA; J gene: TRBJ2-7; V gene: TRBV7-9; D gene: NA; CDR3 protein: CASSLGGQRDNHEQYF; CDR3 DNA: TGTGCCAGCAGCTTAGGGGGACAAAGGGACAACCACGAGCAGTACTTC
CDR3 length: 17; clone size: NA; J gene: TRBJ2-1; V gene: TRBV7-2; D gene: TRBD2; CDR3 protein: CASSPQTSGRGSDEQFF; CDR3 DNA: TGTGCCAGCAGCCCCCAGACTAGCGGGAGGGGTAGCGATGAGCAGTTCTTC
CDR3 length: 14; clone size: NA; J gene: TRBJ2-1; V gene: TRBV5-1; D gene: NA; CDR3 protein: CASSSQGDYNEQFF; CDR3 DNA: TGCGCCAGCAGCTCGCAGGGAGACTACAATGAGCAGTTCTTC
CDR3 length: 17; clone size: NA; J gene: TRBJ2-2; V gene: TRBV5-1; D gene: TRBD1; CDR3 protein: CASSSEHRDRYTGELFF; CDR3 DNA: TGCGCCAGCAGCTCGGAACACCGGGACAGATACACCGGGGAGCTGTTTTTT
CDR3 length: 15; clone size: once; J gene: TRBJ2-7; V gene: TRBV15; D gene: NA; CDR3 protein: CATSRGGGQPYEQYF; CDR3 DNA: TGTGCCACCAGCAGAGGGGGGGGACAGCCCTACGAGCAGTACTTC
CDR3 length: 14; clone size: NA; J gene: TRBJ1-1; V gene: TRBV28; D gene: TRBD1; CDR3 protein: CASSLTGDWAEAFF; CDR3 DNA: TGTGCCAGCAGTTTAACAGGGGATTGGGCTGAAGCTTTCTTT
CDR3 length: 14; clone size: NA; J gene: TRBJ2-3; V gene: TRBV7-2; D gene: NA; CDR3 protein: CASSPLASTDTQYF; CDR3 DNA: TGTGCCAGCAGCCCTCTAGCTAGCACAGATACGCAGTATTTT
CDR3 length: 14; clone size: NA; J gene: TRBJ2-7; V gene: TRBV6-5; D gene: NA; CDR3 protein: CASSRADLTFQQYF; CDR3 DNA: TGTGCCAGCAGTCGCGCGGACCTTACTTTCCAGCAGTACTTC
CDR3 length: 14; clone size: NA; J gene: TRBJ2-7; V gene: TRBV18; D gene: NA; CDR3 protein: CASSPGARHYEQYF; CDR3 DNA: TGTGCCAGCTCCCCGGGGGCACGTCACTACGAGCAGTACTTC
CDR3 length: 17; clone size: NA; J gene: TRBJ1-2; V gene: TRBV5-1; D gene: NA; CDR3 protein: CASSVYRGPEDNYGYTF; CDR3 DNA: TGCGCCAGCAGCGTATACCGGGGCCCCGAAGATAACTATGGCTACACCTTC
CDR3 length: 17; clone size: NA; J gene: TRBJ1-5; V gene: TRBV28; D gene: NA; CDR3 protein: CASSLIMPRYSNQPQHF; CDR3 DNA: TGTGCCAGCAGTTTAATCATGCCAAGATATAGCAATCAGCCCCAGCATTTT
CDR3 length: 12; clone size: once; J gene: TRBJ2-3; V gene: TRBV5-1; D gene: NA; CDR3 protein: CASSPGIDTQYF; CDR3 DNA: TGCGCCAGCAGCCCAGGGATAGATACGCAGTATTTT
CDR3 length: 15; clone size: NA; J gene: TRBJ2-7; V gene: TRBV28; D gene: TRBD2; CDR3 protein: CASSPGTRLTYEQYF; CDR3 DNA: TGTGCCAGCAGCCCCGGGACTAGACTCACTTACGAGCAGTACTTC
CDR3 length: 14; clone size: once; J gene: TRBJ2-3; V gene: TRBV2; D gene: TRBD1; CDR3 protein: CASSLDRGTDTQYF; CDR3 DNA: TGTGCCAGCAGTTTAGACAGGGGCACAGATACGCAGTATTTT
CDR3 length: 15; clone size: once; J gene: TRBJ2-7; V gene: TRBV19; D gene: TRBD1; CDR3 protein: CASSTITGAPYEQYF; CDR3 DNA: TGTGCCAGTAGTACAATAACAGGGGCCCCTTACGAGCAGTACTTC
CDR3 length: 14; clone size: NA; J gene: TRBJ2-5; V gene: TRBV11-2; D gene: TRBD2; CDR3 protein: CASSFRGGGETQYF; CDR3 DNA: TGTGCCAGCAGCTTCCGCGGGGGAGGAGAGACCCAGTACTTC
CDR3 length: 13; clone size: once; J gene: TRBJ1-1; V gene: TRBV11-3; D gene: NA; CDR3 protein: CASSSQGNTEAFF; CDR3 DNA: TGTGCCAGCAGCTCGCAGGGGAACACTGAAGCTTTCTTT
CDR3 length: 14; clone size: once; J gene: TRBJ2-3; V gene: TRBV9; D gene: TRBD2; CDR3 protein: CASSATSGTDTQYF; CDR3 DNA: TGTGCCAGCAGCGCGACTAGCGGCACAGATACGCAGTATTTT
CDR3 length: 15; clone size: NA; J gene: TRBJ2-7; V gene: TRBV4-2; D gene: TRBD2; CDR3 protein: CASSPRTSVAYEQYF; CDR3 DNA: TGTGCCAGCAGCCCTCGGACTAGCGTGGCCTACGAGCAGTACTTC
CDR3 length: 16; clone size: NA; J gene: TRBJ2-7; V gene: TRBV11-2; D gene: TRBD1; CDR3 protein: CASSLAWGQGSYEQYF; CDR3 DNA: TGTGCCAGCAGCTTAGCATGGGGACAGGGCTCCTACGAGCAGTACTTC
CDR3 length: 13; clone size: NA; J gene: TRBJ1-4; V gene: TRBV30; D gene: NA; CDR3 protein: CAWNQAYNEKLFF; CDR3 DNA: TGTGCCTGGAACCAGGCCTACAATGAAAAACTGTTTTTT
CDR3 length: 17; clone size: NA; J gene: TRBJ1-4; V gene: TRBV6-1; D gene: NA; CDR3 protein: CASSERGAVLTREKLFF; CDR3 DNA: TGTGCCAGCAGTGAAAGGGGGGCCGTGTTGACACGGGAAAAACTGTTTTTT
CDR3 length: 13; clone size: NA; J gene: TRBJ1-2; V gene: TRBV4-3; D gene: NA; CDR3 protein: CASSRASNSGYTF; CDR3 DNA: TGCGCCAGCAGCCGAGCGTCAAATAGTGGCTACACCTTC
CDR3 length: 17; clone size: NA; J gene: TRBJ2-3; V gene: TRBV30; D gene: TRBD2; CDR3 protein: CAWSVLYSGRAGDTQYF; CDR3 DNA: TGTGCCTGGAGTGTACTCTATAGCGGGAGGGCCGGGGATACGCAGTATTTT
CDR3 length: 15; clone size: once; J gene: TRBJ2-7; V gene: TRBV28; D gene: NA; CDR3 protein: CASRTQGRSSYEQYF; CDR3 DNA: TGTGCCAGCAGAACTCAAGGGCGGTCCTCCTACGAGCAGTACTTC
CDR3 length: 15; clone size: NA; J gene: TRBJ2-1; V gene: TRBV6-6; D gene: TRBD2; CDR3 protein: CASSGAGGTYNEQFF; CDR3 DNA: TGTGCCAGCAGTGGAGCGGGAGGTACCTACAATGAGCAGTTCTTC
CDR3 length: 14; clone size: NA; J gene: TRBJ2-4; V gene: TRBV2; D gene: NA; CDR3 protein: CASTPRAQENIQYF; CDR3 DNA: TGTGCCAGCACCCCCCGGGCCCAAGAAAACATTCAGTACTTC
CDR3 length: 15; clone size: NA; J gene: TRBJ2-3; V gene: TRBV9; D gene: NA; CDR3 protein: CASSVFGNVEDTQYF; CDR3 DNA: TGTGCCAGCAGCGTGTTCGGGAATGTTGAAGATACGCAGTATTTT
CDR3 length: 15; clone size: NA; J gene: TRBJ2-1; V gene: TRBV9; D gene: NA; CDR3 protein: CASSVWEAGRDEQFF; CDR3 DNA: TGTGCCAGCAGCGTTTGGGAGGCAGGGAGAGATGAGCAGTTCTTC
CDR3 length: 17; clone size: NA; J gene: TRBJ2-6; V gene: TRBV5-4; D gene: NA; CDR3 protein: CASSSGQFSSGANVLTF; CDR3 DNA: TGTGCCAGCAGCTCCGGACAGTTCTCCTCTGGGGCCAACGTCCTGACTTTC
CDR3 length: 13; clone size: NA; J gene: TRBJ1-2; V gene: TRBV5-6; D gene: NA; CDR3 protein: CASSLRSVYGYTF; CDR3 DNA: TGTGCCAGCAGCTTAAGATCGGTCTATGGCTACACCTTC
CDR3 length: 13; clone size: NA; J gene: TRBJ1-1; V gene: TRBV5-4; D gene: NA; CDR3 protein: CASSSGGGSLSFF; CDR3 DNA: TGTGCCAGCAGCTCCGGGGGGGGCTCCCTATCTTTCTTT
CDR3 length: 13; clone size: NA; J gene: TRBJ1-1; V gene: TRBV27; D gene: NA; CDR3 protein: CASSLTPRGAAFF; CDR3 DNA: TGTGCCAGCAGTTTAACCCCCCGGGGGGCCGCTTTCTTT
CDR3 length: 13; clone size: few; J gene: TRBJ1-5; V gene: TRBV28; D gene: NA; CDR3 protein: CASRGTDHQPQHF; CDR3 DNA: TGTGCCAGCAGAGGGACCGATCATCAGCCCCAGCATTTT
CDR3 length: 18; clone size: NA; J gene: TRBJ1-1; V gene: TRBV7-9; D gene: NA; CDR3 protein: CASSLGLAGRALGTEAFF; CDR3 DNA: TGTGCCAGCAGCTTAGGACTGGCCGGCAGGGCCCTAGGGACTGAAGCTTTCTTT
CDR3 length: 14; clone size: NA; J gene: TRBJ2-7; V gene: TRBV10-3; D gene: NA; CDR3 protein: CAIAQGTDSYEQYF; CDR3 DNA: TGTGCCATAGCTCAGGGAACGGATTCCTACGAGCAGTACTTC
CDR3 length: 16; clone size: NA; J gene: TRBJ2-1; V gene: TRBV5-5; D gene: TRBD2; CDR3 protein: CASSLGVGLAGAGYFF; CDR3 DNA: TGTGCCAGCAGCTTGGGGGTGGGACTAGCGGGAGCAGGCTATTTCTTC
CDR3 length: 13; clone size: NA; J gene: TRBJ2-6; V gene: TRBV14; D gene: NA; CDR3 protein: CASSPFRANVLTF; CDR3 DNA: TGTGCCAGCAGCCCTTTTCGGGCCAACGTCCTGACTTTC
CDR3 length: 14; clone size: NA; J gene: TRBJ1-1; V gene: TRBV6-6; D gene: NA; CDR3 protein: CASSYPRGGTEAFF; CDR3 DNA: TGTGCCAGCAGTTACCCGCGGGGGGGAACTGAAGCTTTCTTT
CDR3 length: 16; clone size: NA; J gene: TRBJ2-2; V gene: TRBV13; D gene: NA; CDR3 protein: CASSQRGAPNTGELFF; CDR3 DNA: TGTGCCAGCAGCCAGAGGGGGGCCCCGAACACCGGGGAGCTGTTTTTT
CDR3 length: 17; clone size: NA; J gene: TRBJ1-2; V gene: TRBV27; D gene: NA; CDR3 protein: CASSLSGVLDPFYGYTF; CDR3 DNA: TGTGCCAGCAGTTTATCTGGGGTGCTTGACCCGTTCTATGGCTACACCTTC
CDR3 length: 12; clone size: NA; J gene: TRBJ2-7; V gene: TRBV19; D gene: NA; CDR3 protein: CASSIKAGEQYF; CDR3 DNA: TGTGCCAGTAGTATCAAAGCGGGTGAGCAGTACTTC
CDR3 length: 13; clone size: NA; J gene: TRBJ2-5; V gene: TRBV9; D gene: NA; CDR3 protein: CASSASLEGSQYF; CDR3 DNA: TGTGCCAGCAGCGCTTCTTTGGAGGGGTCCCAGTACTTC
CDR3 length: 16; clone size: NA; J gene: TRBJ2-3; V gene: TRBV7-9; D gene: TRBD2; CDR3 protein: CASSPRTSGGTDTQYF; CDR3 DNA: TGTGCCAGCAGCCCCCGGACTAGCGGGGGCACAGATACGCAGTATTTT
CDR3 length: 13; clone size: once; J gene: TRBJ2-2; V gene: TRBV7-6; D gene: NA; CDR3 protein: CASSMIPTGELFF; CDR3 DNA: TGTGCCAGCAGCATGATACCGACCGGGGAGCTGTTTTTT
CDR3 length: 13; clone size: few; J gene: TRBJ1-1; V gene: TRBV18; D gene: NA; CDR3 protein: CASSPPGDTEAFF; CDR3 DNA: TGTGCCAGCTCACCACCAGGGGACACTGAAGCTTTCTTT
CDR3 length: 15; clone size: NA; J gene: TRBJ2-7; V gene: TRBV28; D gene: TRBD2; CDR3 protein: CASSLGGSGKYEQYF; CDR3 DNA: TGTGCCAGCAGCCTCGGGGGGTCAGGGAAATACGAGCAGTACTTC
CDR3 length: 14; clone size: NA; J gene: TRBJ2-1; V gene: TRBV4-3; D gene: NA; CDR3 protein: CASSQEQGRDEQFF; CDR3 DNA: TGCGCCAGCAGCCAAGAGCAGGGGAGGGATGAGCAGTTCTTC
CDR3 length: 11; clone size: NA; J gene: TRBJ2-3; V gene: TRBV19; D gene: NA; CDR3 protein: CASSVTDTQYF; CDR3 DNA: TGTGCCAGTAGTGTCACAGATACGCAGTATTTT
CDR3 length: 11; clone size: once; J gene: TRBJ2-7; V gene: TRBV6-6; D gene: TRBD2; CDR3 protein: CATAGVYEQYF; CDR3 DNA: TGTGCCACTGCGGGGGTATACGAGCAGTACTTC
CDR3 length: 11; clone size: NA; J gene: TRBJ1-2; V gene: TRBV29-1; D gene: TRBD1; CDR3 protein: CSGGTDYGYTF; CDR3 DNA: TGCAGCGGGGGGACAGACTATGGCTACACCTTC
CDR3 length: 15; clone size: NA; J gene: TRBJ2-2; V gene: TRBV7-9; D gene: NA; CDR3 protein: CASSLWRTPTGELFF; CDR3 DNA: TGTGCCAGCAGCTTATGGAGGACTCCAACCGGGGAGCTGTTTTTT
CDR3 length: 14; clone size: NA; J gene: TRBJ2-1; V gene: TRBV19; D gene: NA; CDR3 protein: CASSNGSPYNEQFF; CDR3 DNA: TGTGCCAGTAGTAACGGGTCCCCCTACAATGAGCAGTTCTTC
CDR3 length: 14; clone size: NA; J gene: TRBJ1-2; V gene: TRBV7-8; D gene: TRBD1; CDR3 protein: CASSNRTGRYGYTF; CDR3 DNA: TGTGCCAGCAGCAATCGGACAGGGCGCTATGGCTACACCTTC